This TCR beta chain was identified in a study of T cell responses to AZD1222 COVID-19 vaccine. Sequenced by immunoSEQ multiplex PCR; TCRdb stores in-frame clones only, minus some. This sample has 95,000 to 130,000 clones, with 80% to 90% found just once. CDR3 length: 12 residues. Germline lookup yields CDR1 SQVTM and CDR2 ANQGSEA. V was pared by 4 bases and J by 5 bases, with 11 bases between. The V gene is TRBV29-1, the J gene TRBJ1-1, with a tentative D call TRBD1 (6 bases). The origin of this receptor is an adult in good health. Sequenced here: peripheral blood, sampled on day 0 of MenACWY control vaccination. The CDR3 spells CSVGPGETEAFF. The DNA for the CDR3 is TGCAGCGTTGGGCCAGGGGAAACTGAAGCTTTCTTT.